The 23 T cell receptor beta chains below were found in one sample sequenced in a study of T cell clonotyping in hematopoietic cell transplantation. The protocol was immunoSEQ multiplex PCR, while the TCRdb copy is restricted to in-frame clones and leaves out a portion. The data show 20,000 to 30,000 clones, more than 65% seen once. Time point reported: recipient sample about 28 days before transplant, after cytoreduction. Sequences were derived from peripheral blood mononuclear cells, sampled before stem cell transplant. The receptors originated from a woman aged 55-69 years with acute myeloid leukemia. Some clones in this sample may be carry-over from other donors' samples.

This clone was detected once. The genes are TRBV19 and TRBJ2-2, with 14 bases identical to TRBD2. Germline loops: CDR1 LNHDA, CDR2 SQIVND (reference sequence). The CDR3 runs to 14 residues. After removal of 7 bases from V and 6 bases from J, the junction contained 1 base not matched to a gene. For the CDR3, the DNA is TGTGCCAGTATGGGACTAGCGGGGGCCGGGGAGCTGTTTTTT. It specifies CASMGLAGAGELFF.

V gene TRBV6-6 combines with J gene TRBJ2-6, with D uncertain. Germline-derived CDR1 and CDR2 are MNHNY and SVGAGI (reference sequence). V dropped 0 bases and J dropped 1 base, with 7 bases sitting between them. The length of the CDR3 is 16 residues. CDR3 DNA: TGTGCCAGCAGTTACTCGACTGCTTCTGGGGCCAACGTCCTGACTTTC. Residues: CASSYSTASGANVLTF.

The chain joins TRBV7-3 to TRBJ2-1; 9 bases are shared with TRBD2. Germline V gene data show CDR1 as SGHTA and CDR2 as FQGTGA. V was pared by 1 base and J by 9 bases, with 1 base of the junction left unmatched. The CDR3 loop spans 13 amino acids. In DNA, the CDR3 is TGTGCCAGCAGCTTAATTAGCGGGGGTGAGCAGTTCTTC. It encodes CASSLISGGEQFF. The variable domain in full, completed from reference TRBV7-3 and TRBJ2-1, reads GAGVSQTPSNKVTEKGKYVELRCDPISGHTALYWYRQSLGQGPEFLIYFQGTGAADDSGLPNDRFFAVRPEGSVSTLKIQRTERGDSAVYLCASSLISGGEQFFGPGTRLTVL.

On this clone: Compared with germline, one end of the junction differs, possibly owing to a read error. The chain is built from TRBV5-1 and TRBJ1-1, with D possibly matching TRBD1 (5 bases). Germline assignment: CDR1 SGHRS and CDR2 YFSETQ. The CDR3 spans 14 residues. The DNA for the CDR3 is TGCGCCAGCAGTTTGGGGGGGGTGAACACTGAAGCTTTCTTT. It is translated as CASSLGGVNTEAFF.

The chain combines TRBV11-2 with TRBJ2-2; 7 bases fit TRBD2. V shed 2 bases, J shed 4 bases, and the junction held 4 bases outside the gene matches. The CDR3 totals 15 residues. CDR1 and CDR2 from the germline V gene are SGHAT and FQNNGV. Here the CDR3 DNA reads TGTGCCAGCAGCTTATGGCGGGGGACCACCGGGGAGCTGTTTTTT. It codes for CASSLWRGTTGELFF.

The chain is built from TRBV6-5 and TRBJ2-7; 10 bases match TRBD1. CDR1 and CDR2 (germline): MNHEY, SVGAGI. This CDR3 is 15 amino acids long. V was clipped by 5 bases and J by 4 bases; unmatched bases: 8. DNA of the CDR3: TGTGCCAGCAGTCCCCACCGGGACAGGGGTTACGAGCAGTACTTC. Residues: CASSPHRDRGYEQYF.

V and J are TRBV11-3 and TRBJ2-2, with D perhaps TRBD1 (5 bases). The V gene lost 4 bases and the J gene lost 5 bases, with 11 bases spanning the gap. Per germline, CDR1 SGHNT and CDR2 YENEEA. The CDR3 contains 14 residues. CDR3 in DNA: TGTGCCAGCAGCTCGAACCAGGGAACCGGGGAGCTGTTTTTT. Its translation is CASSSNQGTGELFF.

This chain links TRBV29-1 with TRBJ1-2; a possible D gene is TRBD1 (5 bases). The CDR3 consists of 15 residues. The germline gives CDR1 SQVTM, CDR2 ANQGSEA. V was trimmed by 0 bases and J by 0 bases, leaving 11 bases between them. CDR3 residues: CSVEDQGDPNYGYTF. In nucleotides, the CDR3 is TGCAGCGTTGAAGATCAAGGGGACCCTAACTATGGCTACACCTTC.

In this sample, this clone turned up a few times. V is TRBV7-9 and J is TRBJ2-7, with TRBD1 identical over 9 bases. This CDR3 comprises 15 residues. CDR1 and CDR2 from the germline V gene are SEHNR and FQNEAQ (reference sequence). V lost 6 bases to trimming and J lost 6 bases; unmatched junction nucleotides: 12. The CDR3 DNA reads as TGTGCCAGCAGTCCCGCACAGGGGGCCCTGGGCGAGCAGTACTTC. Its translation: CASSPAQGALGEQYF.

The V and J genes are TRBV7-3 and TRBJ1-3; the D is unclear. There are 13 residues in the CDR3. Per germline, CDR1 SGHTA and CDR2 FQGTGA. V lost 4 bases to trimming and J lost 4 bases, with 8 bases between them. This CDR3 is CASSYNYGNTIYF. The CDR3 bases are TGTGCCAGCAGCTACAATTACGGAAACACCATATATTTT.

The genes are TRBV7-2 and TRBJ1-3; D unresolved. V lost 6 bases and J lost 0, with 9 bases in between. Looked up from germline, CDR1 is SGHTA and CDR2 is FQGNSA. CDR3 size: 14 residues. CDR3: CASSRASSGNTIYF. In DNA, the CDR3 is TGTGCCAGCAGTCGGGCCTCCTCTGGAAACACCATATATTTT.

The chain employs TRBV6-5 and TRBJ2-2; D possibly uses TRBD1 or TRBD2 (5 bases each). The CDR3 loop spans 15 amino acids. The germline V gene encodes CDR1 MNHEY and CDR2 SVGAGI. V was trimmed by 5 bases and J by 9 bases, leaving 19 bases between them. Written as DNA, the CDR3 is TGTGCCAGCAGTCCAGGGACGCTGGGGGAGAGGGAGCTGTTTTTT. This encodes CASSPGTLGERELFF.

This clone was picked up one time. The rearrangement links TRBV6-6 to TRBJ2-2, with D unresolved. V was cut by 8 bases and J by 3 bases, with 13 bases left in between. The CDR3 has 14 amino acids. Looked up from germline, CDR1 is MNHNY and CDR2 is SVGAGI (reference sequence). The chain's CDR3 is CASRPAGDTGELFF. In nucleotides, the CDR3 is TGTGCCAGCCGACCCGCAGGAGACACCGGGGAGCTGTTTTTT.

The V gene is TRBV10-3, the J gene TRBJ1-1, with D perhaps TRBD1 (5 bases). Germline V CDR1 and CDR2: ENHRY, SYGVKD. The CDR3 is 15 residues long. V was shortened by 2 bases and J by 4 bases, with 14 bases between the two germline ends. This chain's CDR3 is CAISENGVGGTEAFF. CDR3 nucleotide sequence: TGTGCCATCAGTGAGAACGGGGTGGGGGGCACTGAAGCTTTCTTT.

This clone is a singleton in its sample. This chain connects TRBV7-9 to TRBJ2-7; TRBD1 might be the D (6 bases). The CDR3 totals 14 residues. Germline-derived CDR1 and CDR2 are SEHNR and FQNEAQ (reference sequence). V was pared by 3 bases and J by 2 bases, with 11 bases between. The CDR3 nucleotides are TGTGCCAGCAGCTTTGTGGGGGCCCCCTACGAGCAGTACTTC. Protein product: CASSFVGAPYEQYF.

The V call is TRBV9, the J call TRBJ2-1; 10 bases are shared with TRBD1. The CDR3 extends over 16 amino acids. The V gene's germline CDR1 is SGDLS and CDR2 YYNGEE. The V gene end was trimmed by 2 bases and the J gene end by 4 bases; junction bases not matched to a gene: 6. The CDR3 DNA reads as TGTGCCAGCAGCGTGCGCGGGACAGGGGTTTACAATGAGCAGTTCTTC. This gives the protein CASSVRGTGVYNEQFF.

CDR3 nucleotide sequence: TGTGCCAGCAGTTTATCTTACGGGACAGGGGGAGGCTACACCTTC. Encoded protein: CASSLSYGTGGGYTF. This rearrangement joins TRBV27 to TRBJ1-2, with TRBD1 matching 11 bases. The CDR3 runs 15 residues. Germline loops: CDR1 MNHEY, CDR2 SMNVEV (reference sequence). Losses at the gene ends were 0 bases for V and 8 bases for J; bases not matched to a gene: 5.

This clone was found once. V usage is TRBV27 and J usage is TRBJ1-2; tentative D call: TRBD1 (6 bases). Germline CDR1 and CDR2: MNHEY and SMNVEV (reference sequence). The length of the CDR3 is 15 residues. V lost 3 bases to trimming and J lost 4 bases, with 15 bases between them. This CDR3 reads CASSLTQGGPYGYTF. CDR3 nucleotide sequence: TGTGCCAGCAGTTTGACACAGGGTGGCCCCTATGGCTACACCTTC.

CDR3 nucleotide sequence: TGTGCCAGCAGCGCCTCGCTCCGGGGGCAGAATGGCTACACCTTC. It specifies CASSASLRGQNGYTF. This rearrangement joins TRBV9 to TRBJ1-2, with D maybe TRBD1 (6 bases). The germline gives CDR1 SGDLS, CDR2 YYNGEE. This CDR3 has 15 residues. V was pared by 3 bases and J by 6 bases, with 18 bases between.

The chain joins TRBV6-5 to TRBJ2-7, with 9 bases fitting TRBD1. The junction had 5 bases not matched to a gene; V was cut back by 5 bases and J by 6 bases. The germline V gene has CDR1 MNHEY and CDR2 SVGAGI. The CDR3 is 13 residues long. CDR3 DNA: TGTGCCAGCAGTAGGGGGACAGGGAGCGAGCAGTACTTC. Amino acids: CASSRGTGSEQYF.

The count of this clone is one. V usage is TRBV6-5 and J usage is TRBJ2-7, with 8 bases that match TRBD1. This CDR3 contains 15 residues. Germline CDR1 is MNHEY and CDR2 is SVGAGI. The J segment lost 0 bases and the V segment lost 7 bases, leaving 8 bases of the junction unmatched. CDR3 in DNA: TGTGCCAGCACCCGGGACAGGCAGAGCTCCTACGAGCAGTACTTC. Its protein is CASTRDRQSSYEQYF.

The chain employs TRBV2 and TRBJ1-5; a weak D match, TRBD1 (5 bases). CDR1 and CDR2 (germline): SNHLY, FYNNEI. V was pared by 4 bases and J by 7 bases, with 11 bases between. This CDR3 has 13 residues. As DNA, the CDR3 is TGTGCCAGCAGTGCCAGGGAAGTCCAGCCCCAGCATTTT. Amino acid sequence: CASSAREVQPQHF.

The rearrangement joins TRBV5-1 to TRBJ2-3; 12 bases align to TRBD2. The germline V gene encodes CDR1 SGHRS and CDR2 YFSETQ. V trimming: 4 bases; J trimming: 4 bases; junction bases outside the gene matches: 4. The CDR3 loop spans 15 amino acids. This CDR3 is CASSPTSGSADTQYF. CDR3 bases: TGCGCCAGCAGCCCGACTAGCGGGAGCGCAGATACGCAGTATTTT.